Following are 22 T cell receptor beta chains from one sample sequenced in a study of T cells in Graves' hyperthyroidism and ophthalmopathy. From RNA transcripts, TCR beta CDR3 regions were amplified. RT-PCR in the first round (using the HTBI primer set) targeted the TCR CDR3. TCRdb re-called the multiplex PCR reads through MiXCR, storing one row per CDR3 protein. The table records about 350,000 distinct CDR3 sequences, approximately 15% of them present only once. Specimen: blood. Receptors originate from a woman aged 25 to 39 with Graves' hyperthyroidism.

This chain connects TRBV4-1 to TRBJ1-2, with D unresolved. V lost 5 bases to trimming and J lost 0 bases, with 13 bases between them. Germline lookup yields CDR1 MGHRA and CDR2 YSYEKL. This CDR3 is 15 amino acids long. The CDR3 nucleotides read TGCGCCAGCAGCGTGCAGACGGGTTCTAACTATGGCTACACCTTC. Its protein product is CASSVQTGSNYGYTF.

This clonotype was counted a few times. The chain is built from TRBV11-2 and TRBJ1-1; TRBD1 aligns across 8 bases. Germline V CDR1 and CDR2: SGHAT, FQNNGV. CDR3 length: 15 residues. Unmatched junction bases numbered 8, after V lost 5 bases and J lost 3 bases. The CDR3 region is CASSTTRGPYTEAFF. CDR3 in DNA: TGTGCCAGCAGCACAACCAGGGGGCCCTACACTGAAGCTTTCTTT.

This rearrangement joins TRBV5-5 to TRBJ2-2; TRBD2 is a possible D gene (6 bases). Germline lookup yields CDR1 SGHKS and CDR2 YYEKEE (reference sequence). V gave up 7 bases and J gave up 8 bases, with 18 bases separating them. This CDR3 comprises 14 residues. This CDR3 reads CASLDGPTSGELFF. The CDR3 DNA follows: TGTGCCAGCCTCGACGGACCGACTAGTGGGGAGCTGTTTTTT.

This clonotype was counted many times. This rearrangement joins TRBV28 to TRBJ2-6, with 8 bases identical to TRBD1. The ends lost 10 bases at V and 1 base at J; junction bases unmatched: 12. The CDR3 loop spans 17 amino acids. The germline V gene has CDR1 MDHEN and CDR2 SYDVKM. DNA for the CDR3: TGTGCCACCGCAACCGGGACAGGAATATCTGGGGCCAACGTCCTGACTTTC. Encoded protein: CATATGTGISGANVLTF.

This clonotype was picked up many times. V is TRBV28 and J is TRBJ2-7, with 7 bases lining up with TRBD1. The CDR3 contains 12 residues. Germline V CDR1 and CDR2: MDHEN, SYDVKM. Germline trimming cut 6 bases from V and 3 bases from J; bases unmatched to any gene: 2. The CDR3 reads CASRAGGYEQYF. DNA for the CDR3: TGTGCCAGCAGAGCAGGGGGCTACGAGCAGTACTTC. The variable domain in full, with the rest retrieved from reference TRBV28 and TRBJ2-7, is DVKVTQSSRYLVKRTGEKVFLECVQDMDHENMFWYRQDPGLGLRLIYFSYDVKMKEKGDIPEGYSVSREKKERFSLILESASTNQTSMYLCASRAGGYEQYFGPGTRLTVT.

This clonotype was seen more than once but under ten times. This chain uses TRBV2 with TRBJ1-2, with D possibly matching TRBD1 (5 bases). The germline CDR1 and CDR2 sequences are SNHLY and FYNNEI. This CDR3 has 13 residues. Trimming took 8 bases from V and 8 from J, leaving 18 bases between them. This CDR3 is CASGGGEASGYTF. The CDR3 DNA is TGTGCCAGCGGGGGAGGGGAAGCCAGCGGCTACACCTTC.

This clonotype was counted ten times or more. The chain has TRBV2 and TRBJ2-1; TRBD2 aligns across 11 bases. The CDR3 spans 15 residues. After removal of 6 bases from V and 5 bases from J, the junction contained 6 bases not matched to a gene. Germline CDR1 reads SNHLY; CDR2 reads FYNNEI. CDR3 DNA: TGTGCCAGCAGGGCGGTACTAGCGGGAGACAATGAGCAGTTCTTC. It encodes CASRAVLAGDNEQFF.

At least ten counts were recorded for this clonotype. This chain links TRBV29-1 with TRBJ1-4; D is perhaps TRBD1 (5 bases). Germline assignment: CDR1 SQVTM and CDR2 ANQGSEA. This CDR3 comprises 14 residues. With 7 bases removed from V and 3 bases from J, the gap between germline ends came to 15 bases. The CDR3 spells CSALQESSNEKLFF. DNA of the CDR3: TGCAGCGCGTTACAGGAGTCGTCTAATGAAAAACTGTTTTTT.

Worth noting for this clonotype: A clone one base away is much larger, so this may be a read error. CDR3 sequence: CASGTSGLTEQFF. CDR3 bases: TGTGCCAGTGGGACTAGCGGGTTGACTGAGCAGTTCTTC. The chain carries TRBV24-1 and TRBJ2-1; 12 bases align to TRBD2. The CDR3 consists of 13 residues. V lost 11 bases, J lost 9 bases, and 7 bases stayed unmatched. Germline CDR1 is KGHDR and CDR2 is SFDVKD.

This clonotype was observed many times. The chain links TRBV6-1 to TRBJ2-2, with unresolved D. V was shortened by 8 bases and J by 5 bases, with 12 bases between the two germline ends. Germline values: CDR1 MNHNS, CDR2 SASEGT. This CDR3 has 13 amino acids. CDR3 sequence: CASPLLGTGELFF. In DNA form, the CDR3 reads TGTGCCAGCCCGCTGCTAGGAACCGGGGAGCTGTTTTTT.

This clonotype has at least ten counts. The genes are TRBV28 and TRBJ1-2, with D unclear. Between the trimmed V and J ends, which lost 4 bases and 5 bases, there was a span of 11 bases. Germline V gives CDR1 MDHEN, CDR2 SYDVKM. CDR3 length equals 13 residues. CDR3 DNA sequence: TGTGCCAGCAGTTCGGAGGACGCATATGGCTACACCTTC. This translates into CASSSEDAYGYTF.

This clonotype was counted only a few times. The chain combines TRBV7-2 with TRBJ2-1; TRBD2 matches at 8 bases. The CDR3 consists of 14 residues. J was trimmed by 7 bases and V by 6 bases; bases with no gene match: 8. In germline, CDR1 is SGHTA, CDR2 FQGNSA. CDR3 bases: TGTGCCAGCAGAACGGGGGGGGGTATGAATGAGCAGTTCTTC. This sequence encodes CASRTGGGMNEQFF. Full variable domain (rest looked up from reference TRBV7-2 and TRBJ2-1): GAGVSQSPSNKVTEKGKDVELRCDPISGHTALYWYRQSLGQGLEFLIYFQGNSAPDKSGLPSDRFSAERTGGSVSTLTIQRTQQEDSAVYLCASRTGGGMNEQFFGPGTRLTVL.

This clonotype was seen a few times. The chain has TRBV3-1 and TRBJ2-7; no reliable D call. Trimming took 5 bases from V and 1 from J, leaving 15 bases between them. Germline V lookup: CDR1 LGHDT, CDR2 YNNKEL (reference sequence). This CDR3 is 15 amino acids long. The CDR3 spells CASSSLGRGSYEQYF. As DNA, the CDR3 is TGTGCCAGCAGCTCCCTAGGACGAGGATCCTACGAGCAGTACTTC.

In this sample, this clonotype turned up a few times. V and J are TRBV20-1 and TRBJ2-3; 10 nucleotides agree with TRBD2. CDR1 and CDR2 from the germline V gene are DFQATT and SNEGSKA (reference sequence). This CDR3 is 13 amino acids long. V shed 5 bases and J 7 bases; nucleotides not matched to a gene: 6. CDR3 in DNA: TGCAGTGCTCCTTCTAGCGGGAGTAATACGCAGTATTTT. Translating it yields CSAPSSGSNTQYF.

This clonotype has a handful of counts. The chain couples TRBV2 to TRBJ2-7, with 8 bases lining up with TRBD2. Germline values: CDR1 SNHLY, CDR2 FYNNEI. V lost 6 bases to trimming and J lost 5 bases; unmatched junction nucleotides: 9. This CDR3 spans 14 amino acids. CDR3 in DNA: TGTGCCAGCAGCGGGACTAGTAAGCCGCACGAGCAGTACTTC. Translating it yields CASSGTSKPHEQYF.

A word on this clonotype: A much larger clone is a single base away; this may be a read error. This chain uses TRBV7-8 with TRBJ2-1; 7 nucleotides match TRBD2. CDR1 and CDR2 (germline): SGHVS, FQNEAQ. The V segment lost 5 bases and the J segment 2 bases; nucleotides outside the gene matches: 3. The CDR3 runs to 14 residues. CDR3 nucleotide sequence: TGTGCCAGCAGCCGCACTAGCGCCTACAATGAGCAGTTCTTC. Its translation: CASSRTSAYNEQFF.

To note about this clonotype: A much larger clone differs from this one at a single base, so this may be a read error. The genes are TRBV11-2 and TRBJ2-7; the D is unclear. The germline V gene has CDR1 SGHAT and CDR2 FQNNGV. The CDR3 is 16 residues long. CDR3 sequence: CASSTILWTTTYGQYF. The CDR3 nucleotides read TGTGCCAGCAGCACAATTTTGTGGACGACGACTTACGGGCAGTACTTC.

In this sample, this clonotype turned up many times. The chain couples TRBV29-1 to TRBJ2-5, with 11 bases matching TRBD1. Germline V gene data show CDR1 as SQVTM and CDR2 as ANQGSEA. The CDR3 sequence is 14 residues long. Trimming removed 7 bases from V and 4 bases from J; junction bases left unmatched: 8. CDR3 sequence reads: CSGEDRGRPETQYF. The CDR3 nucleotides read TGCAGCGGAGAGGACAGGGGGCGCCCAGAGACCCAGTACTTC. The entire variable domain, with the rest obtained from reference TRBV29-1 and TRBJ2-5, is as follows: SAVISQKPSRDICQRGTSLTIQCQVDSQVTMMFWYRQQPGQSLTLIATANQGSEATYESGFVIDKFPISRPNLTFSTLTVSNMSPEDSSIYLCSGEDRGRPETQYFGPGTRLLVL.

The chain uses TRBV7-2 and TRBJ2-1; maybe TRBD1 (6 bases). The CDR3 has 15 residues. CDR1 and CDR2 from the germline V gene are SGHTA and FQGNSA. V lost 4 bases and J lost 8, with 18 bases in between. The chain's CDR3 is CASSWVVGARDEQFF. The CDR3 DNA reads TGTGCCAGCAGCTGGGTGGTGGGGGCTAGGGATGAGCAGTTCTTC.

This clonotype was observed at least ten times. The rearrangement uses TRBV11-2 and TRBJ2-7, with 11 bases aligning to TRBD2. V was clipped by 3 bases and J by 7 bases; unmatched bases: 11. Germline-derived CDR1 and CDR2 are SGHAT and FQNNGV. CDR3 size: 16 residues. The CDR3, as DNA: TGTGCCAGCAGCTTTGGGGAGCTAGCGGGAGGATATGAGCAGTACTTC. Translating it yields CASSFGELAGGYEQYF. Combining the CDR3 with reference TRBV11-2 and TRBJ2-7 gives the whole variable domain EAGVAQSPRYKIIEKRQSVAFWCNPISGHATLYWYQQILGQGPKLLIQFQNNGVVDDSQLPKDRFSAERLKGVDSTLKIQPAKLEDSAVYLCASSFGELAGGYEQYFGPGTRLTVT.

Only a few counts were recorded for this clonotype. The V and J genes are TRBV11-1 and TRBJ2-1; no clear D gene. V was shortened by 5 bases and J by 5 bases, with 13 bases between the two germline ends. Germline loops: CDR1 SGHAT, CDR2 FQDESV (reference sequence). This CDR3 spans 14 amino acids. CDR3 loop: CASSDPRDHNEQFF. The CDR3 DNA is TGTGCCAGCAGCGACCCTAGGGATCACAATGAGCAGTTCTTC.

This clonotype was recorded at least ten times. Here the CDR3 DNA reads TGTGCCAGTAGTACGGCCGGCTACACTGAAGCTTTCTTT. The encoded protein is CASSTAGYTEAFF. This chain connects TRBV19 to TRBJ1-1; D is undetermined. The CDR3 runs to 13 residues. V lost 4 bases to trimming and J lost 3 bases, with 9 bases between them. The germline CDR1 and CDR2 sequences are LNHDA and SQIVND (reference sequence).